This TCR beta chain appears in the sequencing data of a study of cytomegalovirus exposure and HLA in healthy donors. A multiplex PCR was run with 60 Vbeta primers and 13 Jbeta primers. Repertoires were generated with immunoSEQ multiplex PCR, while TCRdb's copy carries only in-frame clones and drops some. In the table there are a few hundred thousand clones, 60% to 80% of which are singletons. In this sample, this clone turned up once. The CDR3 is 15 amino acids. The ends were cut back, 5 bases at V and 2 bases at J, with 15 bases in the middle. CDR1 is SGHTA, CDR2 FQGTGA, per germline. The sequence derives from a man aged 18 to 30 in good health and CMV-seronegative. This chain links TRBV7-3 with TRBJ1-1, with D perhaps matching TRBD1 (6 bases). Material: PBMCs. The CDR3 DNA reads as TGTGCCAGCAGCCCCACCGGGACATATAACACTGAAGCTTTCTTT. This translates into CASSPTGTYNTEAFF.